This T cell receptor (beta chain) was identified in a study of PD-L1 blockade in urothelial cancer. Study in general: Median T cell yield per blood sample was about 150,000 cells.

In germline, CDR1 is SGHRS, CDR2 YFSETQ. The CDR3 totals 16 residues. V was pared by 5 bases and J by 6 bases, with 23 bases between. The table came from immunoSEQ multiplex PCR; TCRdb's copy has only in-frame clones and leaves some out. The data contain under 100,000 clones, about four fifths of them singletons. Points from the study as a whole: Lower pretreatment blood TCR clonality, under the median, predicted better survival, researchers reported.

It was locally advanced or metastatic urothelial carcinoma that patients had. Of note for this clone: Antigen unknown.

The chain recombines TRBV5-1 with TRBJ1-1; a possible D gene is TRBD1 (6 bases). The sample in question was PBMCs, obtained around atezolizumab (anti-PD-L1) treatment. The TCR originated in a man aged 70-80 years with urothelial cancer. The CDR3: CASSFNRDTQGAEAFF. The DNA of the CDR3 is TGCGCCAGCAGTTTCAACCGGGACACTCAGGGAGCTGAAGCTTTCTTT. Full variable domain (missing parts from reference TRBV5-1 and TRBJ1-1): KAGVTQTPRYLIKTRGQQVTLSCSPISGHRSVSWYQQTPGQGLQFLFEYFSETQRNKGNFPGRFSGRQFSNSRSEMNVSTLELGDSALYLCASSFNRDTQGAEAFFGQGTRLTVV.